This T cell receptor beta chain originates from a study of cytomegalovirus exposure and HLA in healthy donors. Study background: It was reported in a later analysis that the approximately 120 validation repertoires used the same platform as the roughly 640 first-cohort repertoires.

As regards this clone: The antigen remains unidentified.

The donors were part of the validation cohort, which consisted of roughly 120 subjects and was separate from the first cohort of 666 subjects. Profiling relied on immunoSEQ multiplex PCR, and the TCRdb table lists in-frame clones only, not all of them. The sample lists fewer than 60,000 clones, just over 90% occurring once. Trimming at V came to 3 bases and at J to 3 bases, leaving 1 base not matched to a gene. The CDR3 spans 14 residues. Germline V lookup: CDR1 SGHTA, CDR2 FQGNSA. General study results and limits: Overall, about 160 TCR beta chains were annotated as cytomegalovirus-associated.

The sample taken for sequencing was PBMCs. The source is a woman aged 18-29 years in good health and CMV-seropositive. The V and J genes are TRBV7-2 and TRBJ1-4; TRBD1 matches 7 bases. The chain's CDR3 is CASSLTGPNEKLFF. For the CDR3, the DNA is TGTGCCAGCAGCTTGACAGGGCCTAATGAAAAACTGTTTTTT. Full variable domain (missing parts from reference TRBV7-2 and TRBJ1-4): GAGVSQSPSNKVTEKGKDVELRCDPISGHTALYWYRQSLGQGLEFLIYFQGNSAPDKSGLPSDRFSAERTGGSVSTLTIQRTQQEDSAVYLCASSLTGPNEKLFFGSGTQLSVL.